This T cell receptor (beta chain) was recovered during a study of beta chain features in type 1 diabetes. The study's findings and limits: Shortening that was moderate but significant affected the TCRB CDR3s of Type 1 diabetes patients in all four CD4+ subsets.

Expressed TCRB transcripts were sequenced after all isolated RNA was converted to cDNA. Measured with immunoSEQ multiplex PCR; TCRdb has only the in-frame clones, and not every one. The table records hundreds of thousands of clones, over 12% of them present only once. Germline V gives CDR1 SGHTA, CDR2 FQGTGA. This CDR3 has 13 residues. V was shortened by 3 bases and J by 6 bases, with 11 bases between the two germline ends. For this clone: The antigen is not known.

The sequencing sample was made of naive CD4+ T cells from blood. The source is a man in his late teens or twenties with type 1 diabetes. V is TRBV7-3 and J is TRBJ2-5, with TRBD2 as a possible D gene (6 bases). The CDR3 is CASSLGGAKTQYF. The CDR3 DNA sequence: TGTGCCAGCAGCTTGGGCGGGGCCAAGACCCAGTACTTC.